Below, 20 T cell receptor beta chains from the same sample are listed, as sequenced in a study of cytomegalovirus exposure and HLA in healthy donors. Primers included in the PCR were 60 Vbeta and 13 Jbeta primers. TCRdb's table, derived via immunoSEQ multiplex PCR, lists solely in-frame clones and lacks some. The sample carries some 89,000 clones, more than 65% recorded once. Material: PBMCs. Receptor source: a man in his 60s in good health and CMV-seronegative.

CDR3 in amino acids: CASSLSADTQYF. Here the CDR3 DNA reads TGTGCCAGCAGCCTTAGCGCAGATACGCAGTATTTT. The rearrangement uses TRBV9 and TRBJ2-3, with D possibly TRBD2 on 5 matching bases. Germline lookup yields CDR1 SGDLS and CDR2 YYNGEE. The CDR3 is 12 residues long. V was pared by 4 bases and J by 4 bases, with 7 bases between.

This chain joins TRBV5-4 and TRBJ2-5; 15 bases line up with TRBD2. Matching the DNA end better, TRBJ2-7 makes the J call doubtful. Germline CDR1 SGHNT, CDR2 YYREEE (reference sequence). The CDR3 spans 15 residues. This CDR3 reads CASSSWTSGRDEQYF. The CDR3 coding sequence is TGTGCCAGCAGCTCTTGGACTAGCGGGAGGGACGAGCAGTACTTC.

The chain recombines TRBV19 with TRBJ2-7, with TRBD1 matching over 9 bases. The CDR3 extends over 14 amino acids. Germline-derived CDR1 and CDR2 are LNHDA and SQIVND (reference sequence). V was clipped by 4 bases and J by 6 bases; unmatched bases: 7. CDR3 coding DNA: TGTGCCAGTAGTACCGGGACAGGGAGTCTCGAGCAGTACTTC. Translated, it gives CASSTGTGSLEQYF.

The chain links TRBV6-5 to TRBJ2-5, with TRBD2 matching over 8 bases. V lost 2 bases to trimming and J lost 10 bases; unmatched junction nucleotides: 9. CDR1 and CDR2 (germline): MNHEY, SVGAGI. The CDR3 length is 14 residues. CDR3 sequence reads: CASSYGDSGANQYF. CDR3 DNA: TGTGCCAGCAGTTACGGGGATAGCGGGGCAAACCAGTACTTC.

The chain carries TRBV5-1 and TRBJ2-3; 8 nucleotides line up with TRBD1. Looked up from germline, CDR1 is SGHRS and CDR2 is YFSETQ. This CDR3 has 16 amino acids. Germline trimming cut 4 bases from V and 3 bases from J; bases unmatched to any gene: 10. This CDR3 reads CASSMQGATGTDTQYF. The CDR3 DNA reads TGCGCCAGCAGCATGCAGGGGGCGACGGGTACAGATACGCAGTATTTT.

This clone came up once. The rearrangement joins TRBV11-3 to TRBJ2-7, with D unresolved. CDR3 length equals 14 residues. The germline V gene encodes CDR1 SGHNT and CDR2 YENEEA. CDR3 loop: CAQRASGRFYEQYF. DNA for the CDR3: TGTGCGCAGCGAGCTTCGGGTCGTTTCTACGAGCAGTACTTC.

The chain carries TRBV7-2 and TRBJ2-7; 14 bases align to TRBD2. Germline values: CDR1 SGHTA, CDR2 FQGNSA. This CDR3 has 15 residues. V dropped 5 bases and J dropped 9; count of bases not matched to a gene: 9. The CDR3 nucleotides are TGTGCCAGCAGCCCGACTAGCGGGGGGGCCTCCGGGCAGTACTTC. It specifies CASSPTSGGASGQYF.

The chain is built from TRBV5-1 and TRBJ2-7, with D possibly TRBD2 on 5 matching bases. The germline gives CDR1 SGHRS, CDR2 YFSETQ. The CDR3 is 16 amino acids. Trimming took 4 bases from V and 2 from J, leaving 19 bases between them. The chain's CDR3 is CASSLGVAQAPYEQYF. In DNA, the CDR3 is TGCGCCAGCAGCCTCGGGGTGGCGCAGGCCCCCTACGAGCAGTACTTC.

V and J are TRBV5-1 and TRBJ1-1, with D possibly TRBD1 on 6 matching bases. Germline V gene data show CDR1 as SGHRS and CDR2 as YFSETQ. This CDR3 has 16 amino acids. V shed 4 bases and J shed 1 base, with 17 bases lying between them. CDR3 residues: CASSVWAGETNTEAFF. The CDR3 DNA reads as TGCGCCAGCAGCGTATGGGCAGGGGAGACGAACACTGAAGCTTTCTTT.

The chain is built from TRBV2 and TRBJ2-1, with D uncertain. V lost 6 bases and J lost 7, with 13 bases in between. This CDR3 spans 13 amino acids. CDR1 is SNHLY and CDR2 is FYNNEI in the germline V gene. CDR3: CASSTLLTNEQFF. As DNA, the CDR3 is TGTGCCAGCAGCACGCTACTTACGAATGAGCAGTTCTTC.

The chain links TRBV7-2 to TRBJ2-1; D possibly corresponds to TRBD2 (8 bases). Trimming left V 2 bases short and J 9 bases short, with 17 bases between. The CDR3 contains 15 residues. Germline V gives CDR1 SGHTA, CDR2 FQGNSA. CDR3 nucleotide sequence: TGTGCCAGCAGCTTAAGTTCGGGGGGGGACAGTGAGCAGTTCTTC. Amino acids: CASSLSSGGDSEQFF.

Details on this clone: Other DNA variants within this sample encode the same CDR3. V gene TRBV4-1 combines with J gene TRBJ1-6; D is undetermined. The CDR3 totals 14 residues. The V and J ends lost 4 bases and 7 bases respectively, with 11 bases between them. Per germline, CDR1 MGHRA and CDR2 YSYEKL. DNA for the CDR3: TGCGCCAGCAGCCTAACGGGGTCCAATTCACCCCTCCACTTT. Protein sequence: CASSLTGSNSPLHF.

The gene calls are TRBV28 and TRBJ2-1, with D maybe TRBD1 (6 bases). Germline assignment: CDR1 MDHEN and CDR2 SYDVKM. This CDR3 comprises 11 residues. V gave up 6 bases and J gave up 10 bases, with 10 bases separating them. The CDR3 bases are TGTGCCAGCAGGACCGGGACAGAGCAGTTCTTC. Translation: CASRTGTEQFF.

The chain has TRBV19 and TRBJ2-7, with D perhaps matching TRBD1 (7 bases). The CDR3 covers 15 residues. CDR1 and CDR2 (germline): LNHDA, SQIVND (reference sequence). The V end lost 0 bases, the J end lost 6 bases, and 15 bases lay between the germline ends. CDR3 residues: CASSIDRAGGGEQYF. The CDR3 nucleotides read TGTGCCAGTAGTATAGATAGGGCAGGGGGAGGCGAGCAGTACTTC.

This chain connects TRBV18 to TRBJ2-7; 15 bases align to TRBD2. Looked up from germline, CDR1 is KGHSH and CDR2 is LQKENI. This CDR3 spans 19 amino acids. Trimming took 3 bases from V and 5 from J; bases not matched to a gene: 14. CDR3: CASSPSPGTSGRRGNEQYF. CDR3 sequence (DNA): TGTGCCAGCTCACCCTCACCCGGGACTAGCGGGAGGAGGGGGAACGAGCAGTACTTC.

The rearrangement joins TRBV2 to TRBJ1-2; tentatively, D is TRBD1 (6 bases). The CDR3 spans 13 residues. Germline assignment: CDR1 SNHLY and CDR2 FYNNEI. The V and J ends lost 2 bases and 5 bases respectively, with 9 bases between them. This CDR3 is CASSEFQGYGYTF. The DNA of the CDR3 is TGTGCCAGCAGTGAATTCCAGGGGTATGGCTACACCTTC.

The rearrangement joins TRBV10-2 to TRBJ2-1, with 9 bases aligning to TRBD1. CDR3 length equals 14 residues. Germline lookup yields CDR1 WSHSY and CDR2 SAAADI. With 6 bases clipped from V and 5 bases from J, the junction kept 5 bases outside the gene matches. CDR3 residues: CASSTGTGNNEQFF. CDR3 sequence (DNA): TGCGCCAGCAGCACCGGGACAGGGAACAATGAGCAGTTCTTC.

The chain combines TRBV28 with TRBJ2-7, with TRBD1 as a possible D gene (6 bases). CDR1 and CDR2 (germline): MDHEN, SYDVKM. V lost 2 bases to trimming and J lost 2 bases, with 13 bases between them. The CDR3 runs 15 residues. CDR3 loop: CASSLDARGPYEQYF. The CDR3 region has the DNA TGTGCCAGCAGTTTAGACGCCAGGGGACCCTACGAGCAGTACTTC.

The V and J genes are TRBV9 and TRBJ2-7; 7 nucleotides line up with TRBD2. Germline values: CDR1 SGDLS, CDR2 YYNGEE. CDR3 length equals 15 residues. V trimming: 0 bases; J trimming: 3 bases; junction bases outside the gene matches: 6. CDR3 sequence: CASSVGRGEVYEQYF. Here the CDR3 DNA reads TGTGCCAGCAGCGTAGGTCGGGGGGAAGTCTACGAGCAGTACTTC. Together with reference TRBV9 and TRBJ2-7, the CDR3 gives the full variable domain: DSGVTQTPKHLITATGQRVTLRCSPRSGDLSVYWYQQSLDQGLQFLIQYYNGEERAKGNILERFSAQQFPDLHSELNLSSLELGDSALYFCASSVGRGEVYEQYFGPGTRLTVT.

The rearrangement uses TRBV7-2 and TRBJ2-1, with a tentative D call TRBD2 (5 bases). Looked up from germline, CDR1 is SGHTA and CDR2 is FQGNSA. V was clipped by 4 bases and J by 5 bases, with 6 bases between them. The CDR3 is made up of 12 amino acids. CDR3: CASSSGNNEQFF. CDR3 sequence (DNA): TGTGCCAGCAGCTCCGGGAACAATGAGCAGTTCTTC.